The rows below give T cell receptor beta chains drawn from one sample of a study of blood T cell repertoires in COVID-19. Method: immunoSEQ multiplex PCR; TCRdb's copy keeps in-frame clones and lacks some. The sample has over 100,000 clones; approximately 86% are singletons. Sequencing was performed on peripheral blood. Receptors originate from a woman in her 70s with COVID-19, enrolled during active disease. The CDR3 runs from the conserved cysteine through the conserved F or W. The D gene is left open where the match is weak. Clone size appears in some rows only: once, few, many, or a class for an expanded clone.

CDR3 protein,CDR3 DNA,V gene,J gene,CDR3 length,D gene,clone size
CASSPSEQGYGYTF,TGTGCCAGCTCACCATCGGAACAGGGTTATGGCTACACCTTC,TRBV18,TRBJ1-2,14,.,.
CASSSSGTSSYEQYF,TGTGCCAGCAGTTCGTCGGGGACTTCCTCCTACGAGCAGTACTTC,TRBV27,TRBJ2-7,15,.,.
CSVDPKGAGGPETQYF,TGCAGCGTTGACCCGAAGGGAGCGGGGGGCCCCGAGACCCAGTACTTC,TRBV29-1,TRBJ2-5,16,TRBD2,.
CASSYGGVARTDTQYF,TGTGCCAGCAGCTATGGGGGGGTCGCCCGCACAGATACGCAGTATTTT,TRBV6-6,TRBJ2-3,16,TRBD2,.
CASSSLGGPYGYTF,TGTGCCAGCAGCTCTCTCGGGGGTCCCTATGGCTACACCTTC,TRBV7-2,TRBJ1-2,14,.,.
CASSEPHRGREETQYF,TGTGCCAGCAGCGAACCCCACAGGGGAAGGGAGGAGACCCAGTACTTC,TRBV7-8,TRBJ2-5,16,TRBD1,.
CASSEALGRGEAGNTIYF,TGTGCCAGCAGTGAAGCGCTCGGCCGAGGGGAGGCTGGAAACACCATATATTTT,TRBV6-1,TRBJ1-3,18,.,.
CASIWQGAVDNEQFF,TGTGCCAGCATCTGGCAGGGGGCAGTGGACAATGAGCAGTTCTTC,TRBV2,TRBJ2-1,15,TRBD1,.
CSAEENTEAFF,TGCAGTGCTGAGGAGAACACTGAAGCTTTCTTT,TRBV20-1,TRBJ1-1,11,.,.
CASSETRDNYNEQFF,TGTGCCAGCAGTGAAACTCGGGACAACTACAATGAGCAGTTCTTC,TRBV6-1,TRBJ2-1,15,.,.
CASSPPRGGVGTEAFF,TGTGCCAGCAGCCCTCCCCGGGGGGGGGTAGGCACTGAAGCTTTCTTT,TRBV9,TRBJ1-1,16,.,.
CASTPPRVFSPLHF,TGTGCCAGCACCCCACCCAGGGTCTTCTCACCCCTCCACTTT,TRBV21-1,TRBJ1-6,14,.,.
CATSWRGGGNEQFF,TGTGCCACCAGCTGGCGGGGGGGCGGGAATGAGCAGTTCTTC,TRBV15,TRBJ2-1,14,TRBD2,.
CASSQDQGPYGYTF,TGCGCCAGCAGCCAAGATCAGGGGCCGTATGGCTACACCTTC,TRBV4-1,TRBJ1-2,14,.,once
CASSPPTGMAGNTIYF,TGTGCCAGCTCACCACCGACAGGGATGGCTGGAAACACCATATATTTT,TRBV18,TRBJ1-3,16,TRBD1,.
CASSATLWQQETQYF,TGTGCCAGCAGTGCCACCTTGTGGCAGCAAGAGACCCAGTACTTC,TRBV9,TRBJ2-5,15,.,.
CASSPVGGANYGYTF,TGTGCCAGCAGCCCGGTTGGCGGTGCTAACTATGGCTACACCTTC,TRBV6-6,TRBJ1-2,15,.,.
CASSNMDNRYEQYF,TGTGCCAGTAGTAATATGGACAACCGCTACGAGCAGTACTTC,TRBV19,TRBJ2-7,14,.,.
CASSGQNSNQPQHF,TGTGCCAGCAGCGGACAGAATAGCAATCAGCCCCAGCATTTT,TRBV5-6,TRBJ1-5,14,.,.
CASSLHQPGLAGRSYNEQFF,TGCGCCAGCAGCTTGCATCAACCGGGACTAGCGGGGCGCTCCTACAATGAGCAGTTCTTC,TRBV5-1,TRBJ2-1,20,TRBD2,.
CASTFLGDRENGYTF,TGTGCCAGTACCTTCCTAGGGGACAGAGAGAATGGCTACACCTTC,TRBV19,TRBJ1-2,15,TRBD1,.
CASSAGGSNPGGYTF,TGCGCCAGCAGCGCGGGAGGGTCAAACCCCGGTGGCTACACCTTC,TRBV5-1,TRBJ1-2,15,.,.
CASSGGLTYNEQFF,TGTGCCAGCAGTGGAGGATTAACCTACAATGAGCAGTTCTTC,TRBV2,TRBJ2-1,14,.,few